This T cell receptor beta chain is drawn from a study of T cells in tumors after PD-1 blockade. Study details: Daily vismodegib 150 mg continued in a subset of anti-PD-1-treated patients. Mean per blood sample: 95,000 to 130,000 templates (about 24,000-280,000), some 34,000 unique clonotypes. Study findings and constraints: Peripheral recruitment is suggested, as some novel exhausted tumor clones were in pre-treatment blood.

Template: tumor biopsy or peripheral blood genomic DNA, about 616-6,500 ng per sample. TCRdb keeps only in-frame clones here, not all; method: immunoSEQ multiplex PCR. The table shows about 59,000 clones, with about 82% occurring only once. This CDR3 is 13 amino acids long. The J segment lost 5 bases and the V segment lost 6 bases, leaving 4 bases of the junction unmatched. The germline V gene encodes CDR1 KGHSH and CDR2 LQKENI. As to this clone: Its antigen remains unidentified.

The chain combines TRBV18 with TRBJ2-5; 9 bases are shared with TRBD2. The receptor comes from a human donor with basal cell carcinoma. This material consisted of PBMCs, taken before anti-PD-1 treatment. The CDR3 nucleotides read TGTGCCAGCTCCTCTAGCGGGGCGGAGACCCAGTACTTC. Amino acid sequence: CASSSSGAETQYF.